This TCR beta chain appears in the sequencing data of a study of siplizumab effects on memory and regulatory T cells. Details on this clone: Its antigen is undetermined.

Trimming took 2 bases from V and 8 from J, leaving 7 bases between them. Germline CDR1 is SEHNR and CDR2 is FQNEAQ (reference sequence). The CDR3 spans 12 residues. Approximately 98,000 TCR templates were measured in each sample. The protocol was immunoSEQ multiplex PCR, while the TCRdb copy is restricted to in-frame clones and leaves out a portion. The profile shows under 140,000 clones, roughly 92% of them singletons. Broader study findings: Tracing alloreactive clones into unstimulated subsets worked for only a minor fraction of them. Contribution to the alloresponse seemed major for naive T cells, which also seemed more diverse than memory cells.

The chain recombines TRBV7-9 with TRBJ2-1; unclear D gene. Sample: CD4+ T cells sorted from blood. This clonotype was obtained from a human donor in good health. The CDR3: CASSLFMDEQFF. CDR3 coding DNA: TGTGCCAGCAGCTTATTTATGGATGAGCAGTTCTTC.